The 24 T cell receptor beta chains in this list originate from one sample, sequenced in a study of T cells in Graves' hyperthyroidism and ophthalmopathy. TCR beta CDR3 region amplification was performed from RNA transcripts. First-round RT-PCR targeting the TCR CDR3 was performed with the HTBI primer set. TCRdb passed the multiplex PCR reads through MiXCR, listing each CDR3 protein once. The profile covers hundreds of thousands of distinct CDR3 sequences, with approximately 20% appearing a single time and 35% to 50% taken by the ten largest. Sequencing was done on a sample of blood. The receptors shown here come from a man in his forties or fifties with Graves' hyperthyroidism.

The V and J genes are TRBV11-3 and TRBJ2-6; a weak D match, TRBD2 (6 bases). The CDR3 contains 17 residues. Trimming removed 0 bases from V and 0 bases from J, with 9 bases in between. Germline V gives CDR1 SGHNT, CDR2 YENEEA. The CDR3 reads CASSLEGTASGANVLTF. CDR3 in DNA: TGTGCCAGCAGCTTAGAGGGGACTGCCTCTGGGGCCAACGTCCTGACTTTC.

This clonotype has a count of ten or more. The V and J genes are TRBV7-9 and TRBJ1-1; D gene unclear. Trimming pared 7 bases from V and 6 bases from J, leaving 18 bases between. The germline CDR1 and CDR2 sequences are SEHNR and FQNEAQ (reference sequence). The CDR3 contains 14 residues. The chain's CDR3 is CASTARVAGSEAFF. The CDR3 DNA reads TGTGCCAGCACAGCCCGGGTCGCCGGCTCTGAAGCTTTCTTT.

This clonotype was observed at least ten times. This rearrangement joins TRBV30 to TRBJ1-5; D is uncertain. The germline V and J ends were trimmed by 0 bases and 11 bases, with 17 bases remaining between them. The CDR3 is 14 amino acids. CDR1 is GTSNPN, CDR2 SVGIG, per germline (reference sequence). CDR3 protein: CAWSVLRGVGTQHF. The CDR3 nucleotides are TGTGCCTGGAGTGTACTACGAGGCGTTGGTACCCAGCATTTT.

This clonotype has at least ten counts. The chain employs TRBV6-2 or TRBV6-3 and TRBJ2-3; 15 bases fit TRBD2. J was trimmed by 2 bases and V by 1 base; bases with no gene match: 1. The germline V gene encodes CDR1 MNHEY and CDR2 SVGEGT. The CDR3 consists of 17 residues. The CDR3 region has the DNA TGTGCCAGCAGTTACTGGACTAGCGGGGGGGCCACAGATACGCAGTATTTT. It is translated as CASSYWTSGGATDTQYF.

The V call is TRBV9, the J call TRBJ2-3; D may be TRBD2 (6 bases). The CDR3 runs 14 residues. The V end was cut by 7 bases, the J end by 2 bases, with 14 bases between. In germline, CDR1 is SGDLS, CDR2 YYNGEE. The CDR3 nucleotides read TGTGCCAGCGCACGGAGGGGATACACAGATACGCAGTATTTT. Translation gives CASARRGYTDTQYF.

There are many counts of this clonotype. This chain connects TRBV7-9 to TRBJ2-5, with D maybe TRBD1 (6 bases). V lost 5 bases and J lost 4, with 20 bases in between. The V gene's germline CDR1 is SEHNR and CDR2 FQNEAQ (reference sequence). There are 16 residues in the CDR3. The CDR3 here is CASSPEQGGWGETQYF. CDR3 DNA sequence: TGTGCCAGCAGCCCCGAACAGGGCGGCTGGGGAGAGACCCAGTACTTC.

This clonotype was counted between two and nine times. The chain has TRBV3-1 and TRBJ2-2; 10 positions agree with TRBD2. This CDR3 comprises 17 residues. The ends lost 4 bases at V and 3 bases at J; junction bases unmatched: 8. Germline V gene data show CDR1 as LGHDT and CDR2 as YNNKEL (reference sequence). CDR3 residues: CASSLRGSGGHTGELFF. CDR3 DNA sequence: TGTGCCAGCAGCCTCCGGGGTAGCGGGGGGCACACCGGGGAGCTGTTTTTT.

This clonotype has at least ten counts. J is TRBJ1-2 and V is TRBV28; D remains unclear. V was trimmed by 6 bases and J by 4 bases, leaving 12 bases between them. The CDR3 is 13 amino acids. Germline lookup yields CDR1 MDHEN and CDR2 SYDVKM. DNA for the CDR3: TGTGCCAGCAGCTACGACGGAATCTATGGCTACACCTTC. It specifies CASSYDGIYGYTF.

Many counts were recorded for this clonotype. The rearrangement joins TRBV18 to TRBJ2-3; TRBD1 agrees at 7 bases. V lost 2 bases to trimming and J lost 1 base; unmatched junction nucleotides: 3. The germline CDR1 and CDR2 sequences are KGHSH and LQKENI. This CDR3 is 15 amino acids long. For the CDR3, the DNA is TGTGCCAGCTCACCAGGGACAGAGCGCACAGATACGCAGTATTTT. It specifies CASSPGTERTDTQYF.

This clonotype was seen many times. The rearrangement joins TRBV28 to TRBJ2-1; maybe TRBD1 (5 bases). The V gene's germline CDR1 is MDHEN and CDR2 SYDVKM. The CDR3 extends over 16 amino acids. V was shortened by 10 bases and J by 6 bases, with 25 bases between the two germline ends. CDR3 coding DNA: TGTGCCACTACGACCCCCACCCACAGGCCGAGCAATGAGCAGTTCTTC. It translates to CATTTPTHRPSNEQFF.

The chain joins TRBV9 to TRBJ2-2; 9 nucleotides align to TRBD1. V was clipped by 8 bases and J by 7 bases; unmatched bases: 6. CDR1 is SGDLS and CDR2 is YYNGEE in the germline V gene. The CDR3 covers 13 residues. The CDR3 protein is CASSTGGGGELFF. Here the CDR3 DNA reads TGTGCCAGTTCTACAGGGGGCGGCGGGGAGCTGTTTTTT.

As DNA, the CDR3 is TGTGCCAGCAGCTTTCATCCGGGGATTACCTACGAGCAGTACTTC. Translation: CASSFHPGITYEQYF. V is TRBV5-4 and J is TRBJ2-7, with D maybe TRBD2 (5 bases). The CDR3 is made up of 15 amino acids. The V gene lost 2 bases and the J gene lost 2 bases, with 14 bases spanning the gap. Germline V CDR1 and CDR2: SGHNT, YYREEE (reference sequence).

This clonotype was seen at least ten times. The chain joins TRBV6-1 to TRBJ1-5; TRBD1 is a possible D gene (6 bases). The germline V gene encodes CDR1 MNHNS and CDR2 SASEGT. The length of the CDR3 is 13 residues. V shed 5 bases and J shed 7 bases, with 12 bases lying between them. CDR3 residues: CASSQGSGQPQHF. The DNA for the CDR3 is TGTGCCAGCAGTCAGGGGTCAGGGCAGCCCCAGCATTTT.

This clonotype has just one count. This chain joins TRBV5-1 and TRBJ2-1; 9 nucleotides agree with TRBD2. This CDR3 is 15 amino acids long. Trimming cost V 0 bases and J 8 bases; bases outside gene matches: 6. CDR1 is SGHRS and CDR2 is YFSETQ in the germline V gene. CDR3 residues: CASSLGVRGGHEQFF. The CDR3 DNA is TGCGCCAGCAGCTTGGGGGTGCGGGGGGGCCATGAGCAGTTCTTC.

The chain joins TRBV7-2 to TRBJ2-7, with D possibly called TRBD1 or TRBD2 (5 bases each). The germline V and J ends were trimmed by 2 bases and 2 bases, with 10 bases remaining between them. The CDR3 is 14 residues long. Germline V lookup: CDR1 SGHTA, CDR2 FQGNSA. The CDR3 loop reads CASSLWGTPYEQYF. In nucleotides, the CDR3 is TGTGCCAGCAGCTTATGGGGGACCCCCTACGAGCAGTACTTC.

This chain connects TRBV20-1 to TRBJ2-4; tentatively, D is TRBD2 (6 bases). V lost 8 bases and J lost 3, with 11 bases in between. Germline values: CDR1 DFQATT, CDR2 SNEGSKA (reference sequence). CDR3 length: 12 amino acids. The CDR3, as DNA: TGCAGTTCCTGGGGGGTCAAAAACATTCAGTACTTC. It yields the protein CSSWGVKNIQYF.

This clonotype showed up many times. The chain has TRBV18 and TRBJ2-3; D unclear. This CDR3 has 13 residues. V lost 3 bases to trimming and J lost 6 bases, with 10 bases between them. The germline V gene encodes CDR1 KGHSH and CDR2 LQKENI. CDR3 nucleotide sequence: TGTGCCAGCTCACCTCCTGGATCCGATACGCAGTATTTT. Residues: CASSPPGSDTQYF. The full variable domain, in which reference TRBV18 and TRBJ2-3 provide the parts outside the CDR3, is NAGVMQNPRHLVRRRGQEARLRCSPMKGHSHVYWYRQLPEEGLKFMVYLQKENIIDESGMPKERFSAEFPKEGPSILRIQQVVRGDSAAYFCASSPPGSDTQYFGPGTRLTVL.

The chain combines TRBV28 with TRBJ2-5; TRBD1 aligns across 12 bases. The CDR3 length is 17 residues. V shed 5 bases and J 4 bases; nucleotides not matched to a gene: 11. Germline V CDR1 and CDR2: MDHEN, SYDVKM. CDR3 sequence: CASSTTKTGQGAETQYF. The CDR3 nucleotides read TGTGCCAGCAGTACAACAAAAACGGGACAGGGGGCAGAGACCCAGTACTTC.

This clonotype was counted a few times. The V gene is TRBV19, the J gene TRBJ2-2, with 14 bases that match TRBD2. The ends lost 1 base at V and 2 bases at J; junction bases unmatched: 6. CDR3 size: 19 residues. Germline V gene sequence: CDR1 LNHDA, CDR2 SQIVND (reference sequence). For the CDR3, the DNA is TGTGCCAGTAGTATAGGGACTAGCGGGGGGCTTCCTAACACCGGGGAGCTGTTTTTT. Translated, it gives CASSIGTSGGLPNTGELFF.

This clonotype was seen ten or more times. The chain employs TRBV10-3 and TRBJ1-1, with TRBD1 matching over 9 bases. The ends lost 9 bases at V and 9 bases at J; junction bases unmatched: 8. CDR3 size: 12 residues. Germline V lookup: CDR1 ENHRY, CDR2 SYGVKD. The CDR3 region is CAIRGQGLKAFF. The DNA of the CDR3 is TGTGCCATAAGGGGACAGGGACTTAAAGCTTTCTTT.

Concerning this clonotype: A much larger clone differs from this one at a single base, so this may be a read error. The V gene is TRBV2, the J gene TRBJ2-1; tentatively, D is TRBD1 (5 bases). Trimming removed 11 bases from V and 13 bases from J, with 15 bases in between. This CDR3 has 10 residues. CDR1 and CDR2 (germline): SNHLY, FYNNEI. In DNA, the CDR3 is TGTGCCTGCTTTGGGGCCAACCAGTTCTTC. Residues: CACFGANQFF.

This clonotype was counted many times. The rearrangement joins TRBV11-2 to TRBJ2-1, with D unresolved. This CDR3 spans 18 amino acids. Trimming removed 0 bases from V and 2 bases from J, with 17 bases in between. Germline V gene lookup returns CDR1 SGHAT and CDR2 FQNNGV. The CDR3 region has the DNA TGTGCCAGCAGCTTAGAACCGGTGGCAGGAGAAACCTACAATGAGCAGTTCTTC. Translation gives CASSLEPVAGETYNEQFF.

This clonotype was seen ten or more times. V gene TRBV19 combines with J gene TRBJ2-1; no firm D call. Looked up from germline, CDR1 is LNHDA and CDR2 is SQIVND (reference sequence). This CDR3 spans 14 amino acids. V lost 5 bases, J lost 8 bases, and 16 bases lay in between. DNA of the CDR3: TGTGCCAGTAGTTCCCCCGTAGGGTACGATGAGCAGTTCTTC. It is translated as CASSSPVGYDEQFF.

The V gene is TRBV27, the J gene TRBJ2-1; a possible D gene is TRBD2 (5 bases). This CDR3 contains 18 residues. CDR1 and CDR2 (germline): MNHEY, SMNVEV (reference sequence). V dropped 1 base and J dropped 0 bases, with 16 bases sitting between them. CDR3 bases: TGTGCCAGCAGTTTATTACGGGGTTCCCTTAGCTCCTACAATGAGCAGTTCTTC. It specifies CASSLLRGSLSSYNEQFF.